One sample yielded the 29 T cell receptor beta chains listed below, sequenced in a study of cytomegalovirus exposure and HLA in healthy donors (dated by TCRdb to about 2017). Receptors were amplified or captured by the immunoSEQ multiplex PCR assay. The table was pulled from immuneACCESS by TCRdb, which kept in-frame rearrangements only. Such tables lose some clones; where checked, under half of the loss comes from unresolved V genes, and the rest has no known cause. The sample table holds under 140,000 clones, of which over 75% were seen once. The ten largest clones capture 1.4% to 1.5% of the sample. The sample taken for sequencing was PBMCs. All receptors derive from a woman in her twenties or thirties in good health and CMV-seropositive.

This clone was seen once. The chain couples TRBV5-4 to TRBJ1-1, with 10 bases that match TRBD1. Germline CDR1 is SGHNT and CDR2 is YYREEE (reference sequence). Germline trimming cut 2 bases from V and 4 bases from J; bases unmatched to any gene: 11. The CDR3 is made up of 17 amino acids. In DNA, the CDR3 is TGTGCCAGCAGCTTATTAAGTCCCGGGACAGGGGCCACTGAAGCTTTCTTT. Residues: CASSLLSPGTGATEAFF.

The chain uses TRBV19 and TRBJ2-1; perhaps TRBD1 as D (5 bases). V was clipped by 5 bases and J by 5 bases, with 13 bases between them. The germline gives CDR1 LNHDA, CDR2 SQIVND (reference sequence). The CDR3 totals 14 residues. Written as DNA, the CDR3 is TGTGCCAGTAGTGCCACTGGGGCCAACAATGAGCAGTTCTTC. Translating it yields CASSATGANNEQFF.

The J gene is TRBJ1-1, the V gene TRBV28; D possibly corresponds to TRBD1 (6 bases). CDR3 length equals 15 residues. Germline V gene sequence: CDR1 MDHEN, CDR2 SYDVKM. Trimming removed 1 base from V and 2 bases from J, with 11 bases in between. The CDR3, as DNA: TGTGCCAGCAGTTTATTAGGGGGTGGTAACACTGAAGCTTTCTTT. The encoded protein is CASSLLGGGNTEAFF.

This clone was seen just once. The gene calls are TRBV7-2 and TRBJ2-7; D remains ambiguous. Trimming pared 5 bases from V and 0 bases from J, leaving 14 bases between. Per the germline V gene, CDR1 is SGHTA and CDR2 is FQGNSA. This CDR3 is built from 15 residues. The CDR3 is CASSRRVSSSYEQYF. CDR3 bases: TGTGCCAGCAGCCGCCGGGTCTCAAGCTCCTACGAGCAGTACTTC.

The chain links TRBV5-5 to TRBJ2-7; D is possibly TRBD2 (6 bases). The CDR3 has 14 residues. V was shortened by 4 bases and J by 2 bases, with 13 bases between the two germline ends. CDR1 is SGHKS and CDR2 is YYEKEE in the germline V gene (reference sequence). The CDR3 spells CASSRGLITYEQYF. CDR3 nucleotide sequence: TGTGCCAGCAGCAGGGGACTCATAACCTACGAGCAGTACTTC.

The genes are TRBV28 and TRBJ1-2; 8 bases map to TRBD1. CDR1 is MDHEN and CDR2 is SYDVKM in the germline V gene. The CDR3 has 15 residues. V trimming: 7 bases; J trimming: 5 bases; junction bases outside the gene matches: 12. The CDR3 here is CASKTGGPSLYGYTF. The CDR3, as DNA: TGTGCCAGCAAAACAGGGGGTCCCTCCCTTTATGGCTACACCTTC.

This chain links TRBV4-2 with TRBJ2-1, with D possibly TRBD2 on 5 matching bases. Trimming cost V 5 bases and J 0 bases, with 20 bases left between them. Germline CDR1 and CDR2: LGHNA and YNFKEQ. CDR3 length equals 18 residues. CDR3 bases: TGTGCCAGCAGCAAGACGCGAGGAGGAGATGGCTCCTACAATGAGCAGTTCTTC. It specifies CASSKTRGGDGSYNEQFF.

CDR3 amino acids: CASSPTTGHYEQYF. Here the CDR3 DNA reads TGTGCCAGCAGCCCAACGACAGGGCATTACGAGCAGTACTTC. The chain couples TRBV11-3 to TRBJ2-7; 7 bases line up with TRBD1. Germline trimming cut 5 bases from V and 4 bases from J; bases unmatched to any gene: 8. The length of the CDR3 is 14 residues. Germline-derived CDR1 and CDR2 are SGHNT and YENEEA.

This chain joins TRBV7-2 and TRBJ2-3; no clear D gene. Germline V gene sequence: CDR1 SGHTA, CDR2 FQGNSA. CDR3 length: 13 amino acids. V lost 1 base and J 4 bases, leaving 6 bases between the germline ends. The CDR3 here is CASSLVGSDTQYF. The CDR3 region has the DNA TGTGCCAGCAGCTTAGTCGGGTCAGATACGCAGTATTTT.

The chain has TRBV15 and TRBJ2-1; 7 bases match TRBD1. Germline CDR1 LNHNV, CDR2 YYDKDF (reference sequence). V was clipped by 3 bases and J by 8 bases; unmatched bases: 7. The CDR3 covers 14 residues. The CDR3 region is CATSSGTGQDEQFF. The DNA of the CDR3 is TGTGCCACCAGCAGCGGAACTGGACAGGATGAGCAGTTCTTC.

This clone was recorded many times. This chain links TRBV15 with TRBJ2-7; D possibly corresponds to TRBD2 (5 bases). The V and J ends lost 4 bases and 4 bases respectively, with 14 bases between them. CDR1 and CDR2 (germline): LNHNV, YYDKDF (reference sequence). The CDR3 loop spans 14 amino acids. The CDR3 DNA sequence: TGTGCCACCAGCAATAGCGCCTTGGGGTACGAGCAGTACTTC. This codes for CATSNSALGYEQYF.

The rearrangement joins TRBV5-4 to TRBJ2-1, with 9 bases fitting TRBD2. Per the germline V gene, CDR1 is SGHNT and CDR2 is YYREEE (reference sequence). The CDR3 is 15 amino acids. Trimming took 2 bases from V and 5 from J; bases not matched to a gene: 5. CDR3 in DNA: TGTGCCAGCAGCTTCAGCGGGGGGCCGAACAATGAGCAGTTCTTC. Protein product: CASSFSGGPNNEQFF.

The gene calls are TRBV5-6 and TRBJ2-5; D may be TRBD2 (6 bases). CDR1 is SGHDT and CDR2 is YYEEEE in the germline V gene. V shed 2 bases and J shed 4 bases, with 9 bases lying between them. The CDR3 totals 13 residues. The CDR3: CASSFTGVETQYF. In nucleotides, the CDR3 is TGTGCCAGCAGCTTTACGGGAGTAGAGACCCAGTACTTC.

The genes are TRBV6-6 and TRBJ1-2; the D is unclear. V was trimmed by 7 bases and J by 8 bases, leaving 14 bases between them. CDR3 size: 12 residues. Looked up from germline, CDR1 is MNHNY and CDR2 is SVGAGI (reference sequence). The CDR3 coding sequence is TGTGCCAGCAACCTCGGCGGATTCGGCTACACCTTC. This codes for CASNLGGFGYTF.

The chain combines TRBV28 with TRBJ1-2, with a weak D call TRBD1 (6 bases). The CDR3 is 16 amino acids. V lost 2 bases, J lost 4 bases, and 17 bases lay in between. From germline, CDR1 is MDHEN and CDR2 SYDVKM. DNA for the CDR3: TGTGCCAGCAGTTTACACCCTTCCTACAGGGTCTATGGCTACACCTTC. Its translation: CASSLHPSYRVYGYTF.

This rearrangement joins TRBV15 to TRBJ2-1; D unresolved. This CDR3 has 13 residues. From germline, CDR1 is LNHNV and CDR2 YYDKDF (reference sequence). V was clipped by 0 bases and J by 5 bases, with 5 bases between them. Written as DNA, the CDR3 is TGTGCCACCAGCAGAGATCCAGACAATGAGCAGTTCTTC. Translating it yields CATSRDPDNEQFF.

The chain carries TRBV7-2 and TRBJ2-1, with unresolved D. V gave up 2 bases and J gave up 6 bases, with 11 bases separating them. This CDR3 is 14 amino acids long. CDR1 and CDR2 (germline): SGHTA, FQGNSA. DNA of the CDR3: TGTGCCAGCAGCTTATTCGTTGCGGCCAATGAGCAGTTCTTC. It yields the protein CASSLFVAANEQFF.

CDR3 region: CASSYSGQIYNSPLHF. As DNA, the CDR3 is TGTGCCAGCAGTTACTCGGGACAGATCTATAATTCACCCCTCCACTTT. V gene TRBV6-5 combines with J gene TRBJ1-6; 7 bases align to TRBD1. This CDR3 is built from 16 residues. The germline gives CDR1 MNHEY, CDR2 SVGAGI. The trim removed 0 bases at V and 3 bases at J, leaving 2 bases unmatched.

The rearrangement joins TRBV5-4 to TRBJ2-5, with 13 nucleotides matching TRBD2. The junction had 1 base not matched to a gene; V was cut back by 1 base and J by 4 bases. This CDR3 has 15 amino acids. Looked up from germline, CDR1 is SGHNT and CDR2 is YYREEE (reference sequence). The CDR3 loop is CASSLTSGGAETQYF. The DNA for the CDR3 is TGTGCCAGCAGCTTGACTAGCGGGGGGGCAGAGACCCAGTACTTC.

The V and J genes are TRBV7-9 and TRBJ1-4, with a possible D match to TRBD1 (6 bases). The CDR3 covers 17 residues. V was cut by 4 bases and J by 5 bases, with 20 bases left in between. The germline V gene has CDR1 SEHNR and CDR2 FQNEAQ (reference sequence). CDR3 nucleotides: TGTGCCAGCAGCTCCACTCGAGGGGGTGGTTTGAATGAAAAACTGTTTTTT. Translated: CASSSTRGGGLNEKLFF.

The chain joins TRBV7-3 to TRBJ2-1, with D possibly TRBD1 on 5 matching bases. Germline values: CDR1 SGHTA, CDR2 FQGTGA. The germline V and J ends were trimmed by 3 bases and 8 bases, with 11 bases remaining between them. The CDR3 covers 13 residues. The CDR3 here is CASSFRRADEQFF. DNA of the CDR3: TGTGCCAGCAGCTTCCGCAGGGCGGATGAGCAGTTCTTC.

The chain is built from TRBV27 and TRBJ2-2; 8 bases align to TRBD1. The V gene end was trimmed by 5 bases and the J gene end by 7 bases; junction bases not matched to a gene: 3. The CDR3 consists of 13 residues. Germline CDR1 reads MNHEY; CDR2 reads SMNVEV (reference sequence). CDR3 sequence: CASSPTGGGELFF. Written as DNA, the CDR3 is TGTGCCAGCAGTCCTACAGGGGGCGGGGAGCTGTTTTTT.

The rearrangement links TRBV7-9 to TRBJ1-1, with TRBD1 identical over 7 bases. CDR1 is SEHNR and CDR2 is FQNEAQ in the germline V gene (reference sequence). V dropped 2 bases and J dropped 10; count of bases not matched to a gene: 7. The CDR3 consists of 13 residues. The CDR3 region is CASSLQGDAVAFF. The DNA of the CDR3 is TGTGCCAGCAGCTTACAGGGGGACGCGGTAGCTTTCTTT.

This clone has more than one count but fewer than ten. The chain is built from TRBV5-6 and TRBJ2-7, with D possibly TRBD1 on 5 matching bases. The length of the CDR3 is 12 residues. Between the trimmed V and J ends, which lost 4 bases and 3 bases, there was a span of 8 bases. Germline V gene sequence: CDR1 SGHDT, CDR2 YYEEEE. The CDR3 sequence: CASSQGSYEQYF. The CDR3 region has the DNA TGTGCCAGCAGCCAGGGTAGCTACGAGCAGTACTTC. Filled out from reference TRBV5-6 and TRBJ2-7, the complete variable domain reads DAGVTQSPTHLIKTRGQQVTLRCSPKSGHDTVSWYQQALGQGPQFIFQYYEEEERQRGNFPDRFSGHQFPNYSSELNVNALLLGDSALYLCASSQGSYEQYFGPGTRLTVT.

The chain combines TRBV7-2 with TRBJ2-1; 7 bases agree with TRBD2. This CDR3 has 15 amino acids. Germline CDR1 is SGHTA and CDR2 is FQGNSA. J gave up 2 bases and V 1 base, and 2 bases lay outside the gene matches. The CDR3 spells CASSLGTSAYNEQFF. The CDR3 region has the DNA TGTGCCAGCAGCTTAGGAACTAGCGCCTACAATGAGCAGTTCTTC.

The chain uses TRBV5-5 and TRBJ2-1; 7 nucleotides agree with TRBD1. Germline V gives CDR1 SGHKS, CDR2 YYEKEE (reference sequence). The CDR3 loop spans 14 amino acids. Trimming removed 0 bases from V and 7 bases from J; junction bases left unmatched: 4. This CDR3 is CASSLGTGKNEQFF. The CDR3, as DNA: TGTGCCAGCAGCTTGGGGACAGGAAAAAATGAGCAGTTCTTC.

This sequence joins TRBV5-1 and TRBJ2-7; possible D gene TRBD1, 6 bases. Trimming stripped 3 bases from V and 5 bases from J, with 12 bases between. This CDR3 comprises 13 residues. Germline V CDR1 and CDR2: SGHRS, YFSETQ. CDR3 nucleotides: TGCGCCAGCAGCTCAAACACAGGGAACGAGCAGTACTTC. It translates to CASSSNTGNEQYF.

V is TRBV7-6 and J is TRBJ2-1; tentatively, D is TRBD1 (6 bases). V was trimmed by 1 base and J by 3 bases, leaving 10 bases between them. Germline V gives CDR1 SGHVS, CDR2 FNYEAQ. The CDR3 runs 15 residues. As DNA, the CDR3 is TGTGCCAGCAGCTTAGGGACAGAGGGCTACAATGAGCAGTTCTTC. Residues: CASSLGTEGYNEQFF.

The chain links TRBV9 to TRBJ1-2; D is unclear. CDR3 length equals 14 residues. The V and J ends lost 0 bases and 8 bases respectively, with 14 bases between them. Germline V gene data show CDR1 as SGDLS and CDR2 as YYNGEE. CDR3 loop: CASSVDRAWEGYTF. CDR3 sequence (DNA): TGTGCCAGCAGCGTAGATCGGGCCTGGGAGGGCTACACCTTC. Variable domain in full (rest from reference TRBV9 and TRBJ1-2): DSGVTQTPKHLITATGQRVTLRCSPRSGDLSVYWYQQSLDQGLQFLIQYYNGEERAKGNILERFSAQQFPDLHSELNLSSLELGDSALYFCASSVDRAWEGYTFGSGTRLTVV.